This passage covers 24 T cell receptor beta chains from one sample sequenced in a study of long-term antiretroviral therapy in people with HIV. With survey level as its setting, the immunoSEQ assay was v3.0. Profiled with immunoSEQ multiplex PCR; TCRdb holds only in-frame clones, not every one. The table has some 28,000 clones, about 95% seen once. The specimen was unsorted PBMCs, collected about 6.6 years after starting antiretroviral therapy. The receptor source for this set is a man aged 25 to 40 with HIV.

This clone occurred once. The chain has TRBV5-6 and TRBJ1-3; the D is unclear. The CDR3 covers 15 residues. Trimming took 0 bases from V and 0 from J, leaving 7 bases between them. Germline V CDR1 and CDR2: SGHDT, YYEEEE. DNA for the CDR3: TGTGCCAGCAGCTTGGTGCAAGGCTCTGGAAACACCATATATTTT. This gives the protein CASSLVQGSGNTIYF.

The chain combines TRBV7-3 with TRBJ2-7; a possible D gene is TRBD1 (5 bases). V was shortened by 0 bases and J by 2 bases, with 14 bases between the two germline ends. Per the germline V gene, CDR1 is SGHTA and CDR2 is FQGTGA. The CDR3 spans 16 residues. In DNA, the CDR3 is TGTGCCAGCAGCTTAACGTCAACAGGAGAACCCTACGAGCAGTACTTC. Its protein product is CASSLTSTGEPYEQYF.

As concerns this clone: An end of the junction differs from the germline gene, which may be a read error. The chain employs TRBV7-7 and TRBJ2-1; 7 positions agree with TRBD2. The CDR3 extends over 15 amino acids. CDR1 is SSHAT, CDR2 FNYEAQ, per germline (reference sequence). This CDR3 reads CASSPGWAGEDEQFF. CDR3 sequence (DNA): TGTGCTAGCAGCCCCGGGTGGGCGGGGGAGGATGAGCAGTTCTTC.

The V gene is TRBV13, the J gene TRBJ2-1, with D perhaps matching TRBD1 (5 bases). Germline V lookup: CDR1 PRHDT, CDR2 FYEKMQ (reference sequence). The CDR3 has 15 amino acids. V dropped 5 bases and J dropped 2 bases, with 13 bases sitting between them. This CDR3 reads CASSGSDNPYNEQFF. CDR3 in DNA: TGTGCCAGCAGCGGTTCGGACAACCCCTACAATGAGCAGTTCTTC. Variable domain in full (rest from reference TRBV13 and TRBJ2-1): AAGVIQSPRHLIKEKRETATLKCYPIPRHDTVYWYQQGPGQDPQFLISFYEKMQSDKGSIPDRFSAQQFSDYHSELNMSSLELGDSALYFCASSGSDNPYNEQFFGPGTRLTVL.

The chain is built from TRBV19 and TRBJ2-3; TRBD1 aligns across 7 bases. This CDR3 has 17 amino acids. V was pared by 5 bases and J by 2 bases, with 13 bases of the junction left unmatched. The germline gives CDR1 LNHDA, CDR2 SQIVND (reference sequence). The CDR3 DNA follows: TGTGCCAGTAGTTTCCGGACAGGACCTACGACCACAGATACGCAGTATTTT. The encoded protein is CASSFRTGPTTTDTQYF.

This clone was detected only once. This chain's CDR3 is CASSPQGGIQETQYF. The CDR3 DNA follows: TGTGCCAGCAGCCCCCAGGGAGGGATCCAAGAGACCCAGTACTTC. The rearrangement uses TRBV4-2 and TRBJ2-5, with TRBD2 identical over 7 bases. Germline V gives CDR1 LGHNA, CDR2 YNFKEQ. V dropped 4 bases and J dropped 1; count of bases not matched to a gene: 6. The length of the CDR3 is 15 residues.

The chain uses TRBV11-2 and TRBJ2-1; 7 nucleotides agree with TRBD1. V was pared by 2 bases and J by 1 base, with 2 bases of the junction left unmatched. The CDR3 has 15 amino acids. CDR1 is SGHAT and CDR2 is FQNNGV in the germline V gene. The chain's CDR3 is CASSLNRGSYNEQFF. In nucleotides, the CDR3 is TGTGCCAGCAGCTTAAACAGGGGATCCTACAATGAGCAGTTCTTC.

This clone was picked up one time. The gene calls are TRBV19 and TRBJ2-7; TRBD2 aligns across 10 bases. In germline, CDR1 is LNHDA, CDR2 SQIVND (reference sequence). The CDR3 covers 15 residues. With V trimmed by 5 bases and J by 4 bases, 8 bases remained unmatched. DNA for the CDR3: TGTGCCAGTAGTCCCCGCGCAGCGGGAGGGTACGAGCAGTACTTC. It translates to CASSPRAAGGYEQYF.

The rearrangement links TRBV29-1 to TRBJ2-7; the D is unclear. V was shortened by 7 bases and J by 3 bases, with 13 bases between the two germline ends. Per germline, CDR1 SQVTM and CDR2 ANQGSEA. CDR3 length: 12 amino acids. The CDR3 DNA is TGCAGCGCCCGCATGGACGACTACGAGCAGTACTTC. Translating it yields CSARMDDYEQYF.

The CDR3 spells CASSQAGGLTEAFF. CDR3 bases: TGCGCCAGCAGCCAAGCAGGGGGCCTAACTGAAGCTTTCTTT. V is TRBV4-1 and J is TRBJ1-1; 8 bases match TRBD1. CDR1 and CDR2 (germline): MGHRA, YSYEKL. The length of the CDR3 is 14 residues. V trimming: 1 base; J trimming: 5 bases; junction bases outside the gene matches: 3.

The chain has TRBV10-3 and TRBJ2-2, with no clear D. The V gene's germline CDR1 is ENHRY and CDR2 SYGVKD. The CDR3 length is 15 residues. V lost 8 bases, J lost 2 bases, and 15 bases lay in between. The CDR3 loop reads CAIAKQALNTGELFF. In DNA, the CDR3 is TGTGCCATCGCTAAGCAAGCGCTAAACACCGGGGAGCTGTTTTTT.

This clone was picked up a small number of times. This chain uses TRBV6-5 with TRBJ1-5; no clear D gene. CDR1 MNHEY and CDR2 SVGAGI come from the germline V gene. The ends were cut back, 4 bases at V and 4 bases at J, with 5 bases in the middle. This CDR3 is built from 12 residues. The CDR3 coding sequence is TGTGCCAGCAGTTCTCTAAATCAGCCCCAGCATTTT. This sequence encodes CASSSLNQPQHF.

The rearrangement uses TRBV5-6 and TRBJ2-1, with D possibly being TRBD1 or TRBD2 (5 bases each). V was cut by 1 base and J by 9 bases, with 20 bases left in between. CDR1 and CDR2 (germline): SGHDT, YYEEEE. The CDR3 totals 16 residues. The CDR3 reads CASSLFLGEGVIEQFF. The CDR3 bases are TGTGCCAGCAGCTTGTTTCTGGGGGAAGGGGTCATTGAGCAGTTCTTC.

The chain employs TRBV27 and TRBJ1-2; the D gene is possibly TRBD1 (5 bases). CDR3 length: 14 residues. Per the germline V gene, CDR1 is MNHEY and CDR2 is SMNVEV (reference sequence). Trimming took 4 bases from V and 4 from J, leaving 13 bases between them. CDR3 sequence (DNA): TGTGCCAGCAGTTCGCACAGGACCCGCTATGGCTACACCTTC. Its translation: CASSSHRTRYGYTF.

The J gene is TRBJ1-3, the V gene TRBV27; D is uncertain. This CDR3 region has 17 residues. Germline CDR1 and CDR2: MNHEY and SMNVEV (reference sequence). Trimming cost V 6 bases and J 1 base, with 19 bases left between them. Here the CDR3 reads CASSPFGAISSGNTIYF. The CDR3 region has the DNA TGTGCCAGCAGCCCCTTTGGAGCGATCTCTTCTGGAAACACCATATATTTT.

The chain combines TRBV4-1 with TRBJ2-2; D may correspond to TRBD1 or TRBD2 (5 bases each). In germline, CDR1 is MGHRA, CDR2 YSYEKL. The CDR3 totals 14 residues. Between the trimmed V and J ends, which lost 0 bases and 6 bases, there was a span of 8 bases. The chain's CDR3 is CASSQDRGPGELFF. The CDR3 nucleotides read TGCGCCAGCAGCCAAGATCGGGGCCCCGGGGAGCTGTTTTTT.

This clone is a singleton in its sample. The rearrangement links TRBV5-5 to TRBJ1-1, with D maybe TRBD1 (6 bases). In germline, CDR1 is SGHKS, CDR2 YYEKEE (reference sequence). This CDR3 is built from 16 residues. The V end was cut by 4 bases, the J end by 1 base, with 17 bases between. CDR3 sequence (DNA): TGTGCCAGCAGCGTGGAATACAGGGTATGGAACACTGAAGCTTTCTTT. Amino acids: CASSVEYRVWNTEAFF.

The CDR3 sequence: CASSLGGERNEKLFF. Written as DNA, the CDR3 is TGTGCCAGCAGCTTAGGCGGGGAAAGGAATGAAAAACTGTTTTTT. V and J are TRBV7-9 and TRBJ1-4; D gene unclear. The CDR3 is 15 amino acids. In germline, CDR1 is SEHNR, CDR2 FQNEAQ (reference sequence). The germline V and J ends were trimmed by 1 base and 5 bases, with 11 bases remaining between them.

The chain joins TRBV20-1 to TRBJ2-5, with D unclear. The CDR3 has 11 residues. CDR1 is DFQATT and CDR2 is SNEGSKA in the germline V gene (reference sequence). Trimming pared 3 bases from V and 4 bases from J, leaving 6 bases between. The CDR3 DNA is TGCAGTGCTAGTTCCGGAGAGACCCAGTACTTC. The encoded protein is CSASSGETQYF.

The J gene is TRBJ1-5, the V gene TRBV28; the D gene is possibly TRBD1 (6 bases). The CDR3 contains 17 residues. Germline CDR1 reads MDHEN; CDR2 reads SYDVKM. Trimming cost V 2 bases and J 2 bases, with 16 bases left between them. CDR3: CASSLRDTRGRNQPQHF. The CDR3 region has the DNA TGTGCCAGCAGTTTAAGGGACACCAGAGGCCGCAATCAGCCCCAGCATTTT. Together with reference TRBV28 and TRBJ1-5, the CDR3 gives the full variable domain: DVKVTQSSRYLVKRTGEKVFLECVQDMDHENMFWYRQDPGLGLRLIYFSYDVKMKEKGDIPEGYSVSREKKERFSLILESASTNQTSMYLCASSLRDTRGRNQPQHFGDGTRLSIL.

The V and J genes are TRBV5-5 and TRBJ1-1; no definite D call. The CDR3 runs 14 residues. Between the trimmed V and J ends, which lost 0 bases and 1 base, there was a span of 7 bases. Germline lookup yields CDR1 SGHKS and CDR2 YYEKEE (reference sequence). The CDR3 DNA is TGTGCCAGCAGCTTGGGGGTGGGGAACACTGAAGCTTTCTTT. Translated: CASSLGVGNTEAFF. Filled out from reference TRBV5-5 and TRBJ1-1, the complete variable domain reads DAGVTQSPTHLIKTRGQQVTLRCSPISGHKSVSWYQQVLGQGPQFIFQYYEKEERGRGNFPDRFSARQFPNYSSELNVNALLLGDSALYLCASSLGVGNTEAFFGQGTRLTVV.

CDR3 sequence reads: CASSQQTGGDGYTF. CDR3 DNA sequence: TGTGCCAGCAGCCAACAGACAGGCGGGGATGGCTACACCTTC. The V gene is TRBV14, the J gene TRBJ1-2; D may be TRBD1 (6 bases). Trimming pared 2 bases from V and 6 bases from J, leaving 13 bases between. The germline V gene encodes CDR1 SGHDN and CDR2 FVKESK. This CDR3 is built from 14 residues.

On this clone itself: Germline and junction disagree at one end, which may indicate a read error. The V call is TRBV7-7, the J call TRBJ2-2; 13 nucleotides line up with TRBD2. The CDR3 covers 16 residues. Germline CDR1 SSHAT, CDR2 FNYEAQ (reference sequence). CDR3 region: CASTAGLAGNTGELFF. DNA of the CDR3: TGTGCTAGCACCGCGGGACTAGCGGGAAACACCGGGGAGCTGTTTTTT.

The chain joins TRBV7-8 to TRBJ2-1; D not certain. Per germline, CDR1 SGHVS and CDR2 FQNEAQ. There are 15 residues in the CDR3. Trimming cost V 5 bases and J 5 bases, with 16 bases left between them. The CDR3 DNA is TGTGCCAGCAGCCACCGACGGGCCAGGAACAATGAGCAGTTCTTC. It is translated as CASSHRRARNNEQFF.